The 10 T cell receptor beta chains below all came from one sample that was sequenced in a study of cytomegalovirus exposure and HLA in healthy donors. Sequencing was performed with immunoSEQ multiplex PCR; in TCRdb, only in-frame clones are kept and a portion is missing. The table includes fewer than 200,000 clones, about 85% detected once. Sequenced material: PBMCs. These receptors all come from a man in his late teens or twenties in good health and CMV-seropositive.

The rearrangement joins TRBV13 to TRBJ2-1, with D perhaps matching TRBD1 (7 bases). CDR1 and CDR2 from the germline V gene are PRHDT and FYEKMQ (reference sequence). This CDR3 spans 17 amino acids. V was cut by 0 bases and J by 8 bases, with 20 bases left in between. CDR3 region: CASSLGPLEGARYEQFF. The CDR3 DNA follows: TGTGCCAGCAGCTTAGGCCCCTTGGAGGGGGCGCGTTATGAGCAGTTCTTC. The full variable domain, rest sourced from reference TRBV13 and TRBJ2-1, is AAGVIQSPRHLIKEKRETATLKCYPIPRHDTVYWYQQGPGQDPQFLISFYEKMQSDKGSIPDRFSAQQFSDYHSELNMSSLELGDSALYFCASSLGPLEGARYEQFFGPGTRLTVL.

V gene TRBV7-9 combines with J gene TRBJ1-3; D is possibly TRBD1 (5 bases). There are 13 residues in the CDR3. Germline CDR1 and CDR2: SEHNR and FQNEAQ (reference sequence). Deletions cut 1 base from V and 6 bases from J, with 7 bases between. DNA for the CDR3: TGTGCCAGCAGCTTAGAACAGGAAAACACCATATATTTT. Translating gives CASSLEQENTIYF.

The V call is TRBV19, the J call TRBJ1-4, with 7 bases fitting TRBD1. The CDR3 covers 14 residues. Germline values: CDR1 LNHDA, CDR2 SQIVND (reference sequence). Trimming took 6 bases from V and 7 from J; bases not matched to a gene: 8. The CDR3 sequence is CASRKGAVGEKLFF. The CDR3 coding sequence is TGTGCCAGTAGGAAGGGGGCGGTCGGTGAAAAACTGTTTTTT.

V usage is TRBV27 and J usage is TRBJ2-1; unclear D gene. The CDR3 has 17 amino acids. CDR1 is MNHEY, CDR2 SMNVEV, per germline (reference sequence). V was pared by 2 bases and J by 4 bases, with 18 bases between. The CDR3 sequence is CASSLTPDWAGYNEQFF. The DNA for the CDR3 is TGTGCCAGCAGTTTAACCCCTGATTGGGCTGGGTACAATGAGCAGTTCTTC.

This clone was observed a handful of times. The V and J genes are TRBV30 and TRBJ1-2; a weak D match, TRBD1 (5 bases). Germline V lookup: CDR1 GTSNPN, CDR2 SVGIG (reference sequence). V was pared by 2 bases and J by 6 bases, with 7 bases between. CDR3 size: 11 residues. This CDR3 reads CAWSLGDGYTF. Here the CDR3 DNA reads TGTGCCTGGAGTCTAGGGGATGGCTACACCTTC.

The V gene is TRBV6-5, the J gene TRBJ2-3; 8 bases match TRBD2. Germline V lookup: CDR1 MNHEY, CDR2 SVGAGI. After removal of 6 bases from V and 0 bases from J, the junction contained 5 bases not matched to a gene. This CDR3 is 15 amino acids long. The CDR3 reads CASSSGGVSTDTQYF. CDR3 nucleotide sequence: TGTGCCAGCAGCTCGGGGGGGGTAAGCACAGATACGCAGTATTTT.

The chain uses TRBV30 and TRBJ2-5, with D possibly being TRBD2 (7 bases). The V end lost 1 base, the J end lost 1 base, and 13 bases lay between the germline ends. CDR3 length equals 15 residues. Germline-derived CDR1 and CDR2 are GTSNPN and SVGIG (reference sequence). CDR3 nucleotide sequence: TGTGCCTGGAGTGGTGGGGCGGGGGCCCAAGAGACCCAGTACTTC. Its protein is CAWSGGAGAQETQYF.

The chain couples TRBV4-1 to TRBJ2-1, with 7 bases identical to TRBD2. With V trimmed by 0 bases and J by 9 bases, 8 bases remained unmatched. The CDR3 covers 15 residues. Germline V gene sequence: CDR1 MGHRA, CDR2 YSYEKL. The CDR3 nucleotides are TGCGCCAGCAGCCAAGAGGCTAGCGGCCGCCGTGAGCAGTTCTTC. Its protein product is CASSQEASGRREQFF.

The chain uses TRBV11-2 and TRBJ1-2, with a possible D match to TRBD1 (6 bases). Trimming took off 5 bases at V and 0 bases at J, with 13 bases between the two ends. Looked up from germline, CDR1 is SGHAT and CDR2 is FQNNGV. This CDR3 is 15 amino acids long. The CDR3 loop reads CASSGSHRANYGYTF. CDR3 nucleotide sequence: TGTGCCAGCAGCGGTTCTCACAGGGCTAACTATGGCTACACCTTC.

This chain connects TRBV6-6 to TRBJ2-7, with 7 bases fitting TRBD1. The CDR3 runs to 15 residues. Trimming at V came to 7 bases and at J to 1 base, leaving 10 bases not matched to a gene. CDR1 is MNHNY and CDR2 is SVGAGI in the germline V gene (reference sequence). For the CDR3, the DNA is TGTGCCAGCAATCGACCGGGACAGAAATCCTACGAGCAGTACTTC. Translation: CASNRPGQKSYEQYF.